The source of this TCR beta chain is a study of CD8 T cells in ankylosing spondylitis. TCRdb re-derived calls from the 5' RACE reads in MiXCR, one entry per CDR3 protein. The data show 250,000 to 300,000 distinct CDR3 sequences, over 15% seen once. Whole-study findings and limits: Enrichment of disease-linked clones was reportedly significant in matched ankylosing spondylitis synovial fluid.

To note about this clonotype: Its antigen is undetermined.

The clonotype was recovered from a male donor with ankylosing spondylitis or in good health (not recorded which). The specimen sequenced was blood, either unsorted or a sorted T cell fraction (not recorded which).

CDR3 sequence: CATGLGPGQRAFF. The CDR3 DNA follows: TGTGCCACCGGACTGGGACCGGGACAGAGGGCTTTCTTT. The gene calls are TRBV11-2 and TRBJ1-1; 7 bases map to TRBD1. The CDR3 is 13 residues long. CDR1 is SGHAT and CDR2 is FQNNGV in the germline V gene. The ends lost 10 bases at V and 11 bases at J; junction bases unmatched: 16.